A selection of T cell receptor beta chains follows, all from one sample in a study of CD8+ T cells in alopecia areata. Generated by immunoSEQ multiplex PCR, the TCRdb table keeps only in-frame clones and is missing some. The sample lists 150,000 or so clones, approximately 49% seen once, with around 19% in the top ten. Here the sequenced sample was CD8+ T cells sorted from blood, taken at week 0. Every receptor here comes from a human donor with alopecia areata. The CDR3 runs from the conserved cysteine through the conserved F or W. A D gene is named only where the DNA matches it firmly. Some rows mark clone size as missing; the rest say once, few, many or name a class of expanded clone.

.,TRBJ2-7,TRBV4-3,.,CASSQVEGSYEQYF,TGCGCCAGCAGCCAAGTCGAGGGCAGCTACGAGCAGTACTTC
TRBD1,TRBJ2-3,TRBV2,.,CASSDGTGETDTQYF,TGTGCCAGCAGTGATGGGACAGGGGAGACAGATACGCAGTATTTT
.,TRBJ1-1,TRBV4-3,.,CASSQARQALNTEAFF,TGCGCCAGCAGCCAAGCCCGACAGGCGTTGAACACTGAAGCTTTCTTT
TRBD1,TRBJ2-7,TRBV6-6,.,CASSYWGTGTYEQYF,TGTGCCAGCAGTTACTGGGGGACAGGAACCTACGAGCAGTACTTC
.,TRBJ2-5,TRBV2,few,CASKGEAYRETQYF,TGTGCCAGCAAGGGGGAAGCATACCGGGAGACCCAGTACTTC
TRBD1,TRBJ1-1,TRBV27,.,CASSFVGQGNTEAFF,TGTGCCAGCAGTTTTGTGGGACAGGGGAACACTGAAGCTTTCTTT
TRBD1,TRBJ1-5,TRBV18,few,CASSPPQGSGNQPQHF,TGTGCCAGCTCACCCCCACAGGGGAGTGGAAATCAGCCCCAGCATTTT
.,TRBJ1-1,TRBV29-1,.,CSVEEGQVTEAFF,TGCAGCGTTGAGGAGGGACAAGTCACTGAAGCTTTCTTT
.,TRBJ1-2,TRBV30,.,CAWSGDDTNYGYTF,TGTGCCTGGAGTGGCGACGACACTAACTATGGCTACACCTTC
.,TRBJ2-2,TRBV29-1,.,CSVRQKNTGELFF,TGCAGCGTTAGGCAGAAGAACACCGGGGAGCTGTTTTTT
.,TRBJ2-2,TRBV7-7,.,CASSLLDTGELFF,TGTGCTAGCAGCTTATTGGACACCGGGGAGCTGTTTTTT
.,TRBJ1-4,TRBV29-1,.,CSVATGSPEKLFF,TGCAGCGTTGCCACAGGGTCTCCTGAAAAACTGTTTTTT
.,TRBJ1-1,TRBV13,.,CASTRSNTEAFF,TGTGCCAGCACTAGGTCGAACACTGAAGCTTTCTTT
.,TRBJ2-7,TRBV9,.,CASSVGDSGYEQYF,TGTGCCAGCAGCGTCGGGGACTCGGGCTACGAGCAGTACTTC
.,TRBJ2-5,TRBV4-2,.,CASSQDPGGQPETQYF,TGTGCCAGCAGCCAAGATCCCGGGGGGCAGCCAGAGACCCAGTACTTC
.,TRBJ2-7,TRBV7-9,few,CASTHGGYEQYF,TGTGCCAGCACCCATGGAGGGTACGAGCAGTACTTC
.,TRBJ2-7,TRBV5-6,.,CASSPQGSYEQYF,TGTGCCAGCAGCCCCCAGGGATCCTACGAGCAGTACTTC
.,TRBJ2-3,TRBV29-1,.,CSVGFRAMDTDTQYF,TGCAGCGTTGGTTTCAGGGCGATGGACACAGATACGCAGTATTTT
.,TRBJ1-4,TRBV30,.,CAWSLLDEKLFF,TGTGCCTGGAGTTTACTTGATGAAAAACTGTTTTTT
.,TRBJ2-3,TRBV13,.,CASRDFSTDTQYF,TGTGCCAGTCGGGACTTTAGCACAGATACGCAGTATTTT
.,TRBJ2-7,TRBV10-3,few,CASQGHDQAIGYEQYF,TGTGCCAGCCAGGGACATGATCAAGCCATTGGCTACGAGCAGTACTTC
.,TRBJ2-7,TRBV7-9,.,CASSQGPTEQYF,TGTGCCAGCAGCCAGGGGCCAACCGAGCAGTACTTC
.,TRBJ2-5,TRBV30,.,CAWSVLSFADLASGTQYF,TGTGCCTGGAGTGTTCTCTCTTTCGCTGACCTAGCTTCTGGGACCCAGTACTTC
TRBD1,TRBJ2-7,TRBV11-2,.,CASSLGPGTGGYEQYF,TGTGCCAGCAGCTTAGGACCCGGGACAGGGGGCTACGAGCAGTACTTC
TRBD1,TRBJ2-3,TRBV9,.,CASGWTGGGDTQYF,TGTGCCAGCGGCTGGACAGGTGGTGGGGATACGCAGTATTTT
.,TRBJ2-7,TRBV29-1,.,CSVAAHEQYF,TGCAGCGTTGCGGCTCACGAGCAGTACTTC
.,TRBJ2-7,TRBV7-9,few,CASLSTDNYEQYF,TGTGCCAGCTTGAGTACGGACAACTACGAGCAGTACTTC
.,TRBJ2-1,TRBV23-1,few,CASSQLRDSERYNEQFF,TGCGCCAGCAGTCAACTACGGGACTCCGAGAGATACAATGAGCAGTTCTTC
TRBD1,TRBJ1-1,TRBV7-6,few,CASSPSLGTDMNTEAFF,TGTGCCAGCAGCCCCTCTCTGGGGACAGACATGAACACTGAAGCTTTCTTT
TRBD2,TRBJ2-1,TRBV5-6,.,CASSLGTSSYNEQFF,TGTGCCAGCAGCTTGGGGACTAGTTCCTACAATGAGCAGTTCTTC
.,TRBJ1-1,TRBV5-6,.,CASSLRGGAFF,TGTGCCAGCAGCTTGAGGGGAGGAGCTTTCTTT
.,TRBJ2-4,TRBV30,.,CAWSPQGKNIQYF,TGTGCCTGGAGTCCTCAGGGGAAGAACATTCAGTACTTC
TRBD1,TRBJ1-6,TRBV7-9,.,CASSAQGEYNSPLHF,TGTGCCAGCAGCGCTCAGGGGGAATATAATTCACCCCTCCACTTT
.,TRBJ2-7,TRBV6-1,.,CASSRTGAYEQYF,TGTGCCAGCAGTCGGACGGGAGCCTACGAGCAGTACTTC
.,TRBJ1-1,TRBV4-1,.,CASSQVQDTEAFF,TGCGCCAGCAGCCAAGTGCAGGACACTGAAGCTTTCTTT
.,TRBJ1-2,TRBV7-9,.,CASSSDIPGNGYTF,TGTGCCAGCAGCTCGGACATCCCGGGGAATGGCTACACCTTC
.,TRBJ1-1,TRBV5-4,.,CAQRRGGYDTEAFF,TGTGCCCAGAGGCGGGGGGGATACGACACTGAAGCTTTCTTT
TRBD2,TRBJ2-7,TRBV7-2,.,CASSLGAAGGLYEQYF,TGTGCCAGCAGCTTAGGGGCGGCGGGGGGCCTCTACGAGCAGTACTTC
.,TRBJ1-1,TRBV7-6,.,CASSSTTENTEAFF,TGTGCCAGCAGCTCAACGACAGAAAACACTGAAGCTTTCTTT
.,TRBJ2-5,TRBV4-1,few,CASSQDQVGSEQETQYF,TGCGCCAGCAGCCAAGATCAAGTTGGCAGCGAACAAGAGACCCAGTACTTC
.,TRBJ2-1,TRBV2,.,CASEGNEQFF,TGTGCCAGCGAGGGGAATGAGCAGTTCTTC
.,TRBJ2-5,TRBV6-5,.,CASSYSLGGLETQYF,TGTGCCAGCAGTTACTCTCTGGGGGGCCTTGAGACCCAGTACTTC
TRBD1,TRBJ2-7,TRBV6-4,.,CASSPQPQGDEQYF,TGTGCCAGCAGCCCACAGCCTCAGGGGGACGAGCAGTACTTC
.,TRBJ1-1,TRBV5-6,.,CASSLDPGNTEAFF,TGTGCCAGCAGCTTGGATCCAGGGAACACTGAAGCTTTCTTT
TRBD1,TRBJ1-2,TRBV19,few,CASFPGQGGNGYTF,TGTGCCAGTTTTCCGGGACAGGGAGGAAACGGCTACACCTTC
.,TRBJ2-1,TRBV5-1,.,CASSLVPEGDEQFF,TGCGCCAGCAGCTTGGTACCGGAGGGGGATGAGCAGTTCTTC
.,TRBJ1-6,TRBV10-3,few,CAISSPGTNSPLHF,TGTGCCATCTCCTCCCCAGGGACTAATTCACCCCTCCACTTT
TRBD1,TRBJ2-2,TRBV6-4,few,CASSDGQGAGELFF,TGTGCCAGCAGTGACGGACAGGGGGCCGGGGAGCTGTTTTTT
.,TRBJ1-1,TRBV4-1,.,CASSQVKNTEAFF,TGCGCCAGCAGCCAAGTAAAGAACACTGAAGCTTTCTTT
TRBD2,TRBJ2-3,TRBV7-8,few,CASGTLAGGTDTQYF,TGTGCCAGCGGAACTCTAGCGGGGGGGACAGATACGCAGTATTTT
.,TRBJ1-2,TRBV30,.,CAWSVELRANYGYTF,TGTGCCTGGAGTGTAGAACTTCGCGCTAACTATGGCTACACCTTC
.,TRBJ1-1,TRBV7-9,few,CASSLLGSPSGTEAFF,TGTGCCAGCAGCTTATTGGGCTCCCCGTCGGGCACTGAAGCTTTCTTT
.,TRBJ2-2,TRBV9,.,CASSNTGELFF,TGTGCCAGCTCAAACACCGGGGAGCTGTTTTTT
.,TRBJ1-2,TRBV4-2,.,CASSQEAPLAGYTF,TGTGCCAGCAGCCAAGAAGCCCCCCTTGCGGGCTACACCTTC
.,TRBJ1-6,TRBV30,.,CAWRPGVNSPLHF,TGTGCCTGGAGACCGGGAGTTAATTCACCCCTCCACTTT
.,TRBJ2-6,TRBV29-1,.,CSAKMSSGANVLTF,TGCAGCGCTAAAATGAGCTCTGGGGCCAACGTCCTGACTTTC